This T cell receptor beta chain came from a study of CD8+ T cells in alopecia areata (dated by TCRdb to the late 2010s). Notes on the research overall: Skin from C3H/HeJ donors aged roughly 6-13 months with spontaneous alopecia was grafted onto female C3H/HeJ recipients aged roughly 7-11 weeks. The RNA source kit depended on sample type: the PAXgene miRNA kit for fixed scalp, the miRNeasy kit for PBMCs, and the RNeasy kit for mouse skin. Human TCRbeta sequencing covered scalp tissue and sorted CD4+ and CD8+ peripheral blood T cells from patchy and totalis/universalis alopecia areata patients and healthy controls. Scalp clonality was compared among normal scalp (n=4), patchy alopecia areata scalp (n=8), and alopecia totalis/universalis scalp (n=8). Amplification of TCRbeta CDR3 regions was done by immunoSEQ multiplex PCR using 35 Vbeta forward primers and 13 Jbeta reverse primers. To study T cell clonal expansion in alopecia areata, the researchers applied high-throughput TCRbeta sequencing to both the C3H/HeJ mouse model and human patients. What the work shows at the level of the full study, not this receptor alone: Unlike mouse skin, which is dominated by gammadelta T cells, normal human skin has resident alphabeta T cells that are also sequenced, and this complicates analysis of the scalp TCR repertoire. Higher clonality and more expanded CD8+ clones were observed in lesional scalp than in normal scalp, particularly in alopecia totalis/universalis, a finding suggestive of antigenic drive. Shared TCR sequences between patients were less evident than in mice, which may be partly attributable to HLA diversity in the patient population.

V lost 6 bases and J lost 0 bases; the stretch between them is 14 bases long. Sequences FNHDT (CDR1) and SITEND (CDR2) are obtained from the germline V gene (reference sequence). Its CDR3 holds 15 amino acids, cysteine through phenylalanine. The CDR3 was read in part: 33 bases, with the frame set at base 1. Pooled mouse cutaneous lymph node cells were stained for CD4, CD8alpha, NKG2D, NKG2ACE and other markers, then sorted on a BD Influx. This clone has a handful of counts. Its cognate antigen has yet to be identified. The species here is mouse, which means the gene names and germline sequences are mouse ones. The read is 4 residues too short to cover the CDR3 end, so that end is filled in from the germline J gene. The method was the immunoSEQ multiplex PCR assay. RNA was extracted from all samples and reverse transcribed into cDNA as template for TCR sequencing. First-strand cDNA was synthesized using SuperScript III with a 2:1 mix of oligo-dT and random hexamers. Amplification bias was assessed with a synthetic immune receptor repertoire, and residual bias was removed computationally. Libraries were sequenced on Illumina HiSeq with 60 bp reads covering the CDR3, read from J toward V. The source study handled its data this way. After raw reads were preprocessed to remove errors, the CDR3 was defined following IMGT conventions as running from the conserved cysteine to phenylalanine. Clonality was computed as 1 minus the Shannon entropy, with the entropy normalized by log2 of the number of productive unique TCRs. CD4 or CD8 identity of scalp clones was inferred by cross-referencing scalp TCRbeta sequences with sorted blood CD4 and CD8 repertoires. TCRdb provides this immuneACCESS table in a form limited to in-frame rearrangements. Some clones are lacking; in checked studies, under half of them reflect an unresolved V gene, and why the rest are absent is not known. D and trimming come from the DNA, and the V and J calls and clone size come from that table. The sample features more than 250,000 clones, and none is a singleton. The ten largest clones represent less than 1.5% of the sample.

The chain employs TRBV19 and TRBJ2-3; a tentative D match to TRBD2 spans 6 bases. The specimen sequenced was CD4+ T cells sorted from a lymph node. The TCR was taken from a C3H/HeJ mouse with alopecia areata. Mice from this strain have the MHC haplotype H2-k. CDR3 reads: CASTPSGTSAETLYF. CDR3 DNA, as far as it was read: TGTGCCAGCACCCCCTCGGGGACTAGTGCAGAA.